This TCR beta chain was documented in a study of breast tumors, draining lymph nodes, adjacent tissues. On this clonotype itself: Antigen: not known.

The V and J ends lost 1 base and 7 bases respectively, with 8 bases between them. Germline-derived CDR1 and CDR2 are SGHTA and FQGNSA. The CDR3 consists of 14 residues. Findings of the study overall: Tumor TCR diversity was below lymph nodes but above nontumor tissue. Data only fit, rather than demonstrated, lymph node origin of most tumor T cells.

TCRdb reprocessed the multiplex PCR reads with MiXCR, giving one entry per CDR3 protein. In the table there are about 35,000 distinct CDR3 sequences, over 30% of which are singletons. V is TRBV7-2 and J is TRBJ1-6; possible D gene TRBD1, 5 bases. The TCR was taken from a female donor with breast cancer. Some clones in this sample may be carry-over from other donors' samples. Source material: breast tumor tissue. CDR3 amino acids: CASSLEGRNSPLHF. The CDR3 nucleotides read TGTGCCAGCAGCTTAGAGGGGAGGAATTCACCCCTCCACTTT.